The clone carrying this TCR beta chain has just a few counts. Profiling relied on immunoSEQ multiplex PCR, and the TCRdb table lists in-frame clones only, not all of them. The repertoire holds around 260,000 clones, with about 85% as singletons. This sample is drawn from a study of blood T cell repertoires in COVID-19. Germline CDR1 SGHAT, CDR2 FQNNGV. The V gene end was trimmed by 5 bases and the J gene end by 2 bases; junction bases not matched to a gene: 3. The CDR3 sequence is 14 residues long. The specimen sequenced was peripheral blood. The clonotype was recovered from a man in his 60s with acute or convalescent COVID-19. The chain joins TRBV11-2 to TRBJ2-7, with TRBD2 identical over 10 bases. CDR3 sequence reads: CASSLAGVTYEQYF. CDR3 DNA sequence: TGTGCCAGCAGCCTAGCGGGAGTCACCTACGAGCAGTACTTC.